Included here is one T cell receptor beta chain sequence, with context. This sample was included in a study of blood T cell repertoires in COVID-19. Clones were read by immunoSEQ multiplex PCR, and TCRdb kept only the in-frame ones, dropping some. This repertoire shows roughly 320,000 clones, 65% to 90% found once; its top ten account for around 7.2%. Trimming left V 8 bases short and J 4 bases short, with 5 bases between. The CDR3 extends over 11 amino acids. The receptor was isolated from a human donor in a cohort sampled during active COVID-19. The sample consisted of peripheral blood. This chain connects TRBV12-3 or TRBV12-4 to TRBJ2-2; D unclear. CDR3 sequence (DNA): TGTGCCAGCCACAGCACCGGGGAGCTGTTTTTT. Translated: CASHSTGELFF.